The T cell receptor (beta chain) under discussion was sequenced for a study of T cell responses to AZD1222 COVID-19 vaccine. Study-wide findings and caveats: Distributed over spike, vaccine-associated CD4 TCRs predominated at 160-218 and 743-854. Females made up more of the donors, who were largely white British, and clonal diversity may have come out too low.

Profiled with immunoSEQ multiplex PCR; TCRdb holds only in-frame clones, not every one. The top ten hold 4.5% to 5.5% of the sample, which has approximately 170,000 clones, under 95% seen once. CDR1 is KGHSH and CDR2 is LQKENI in the germline V gene. With V trimmed by 8 bases and J by 4 bases, 10 bases remained unmatched. This CDR3 has 16 residues. Concerning this clone: As yet, its antigen is unknown.

The chain employs TRBV18 and TRBJ1-6, with 8 bases lining up with TRBD1. Sequencing used peripheral blood, obtained 28 days after the second AZD1222 dose. The TCR sequence derives from an adult who received the AZD1222 COVID-19 vaccine. CDR3 region: CASAIQGAGYNSPLHF. The CDR3 nucleotides are TGTGCCAGCGCCATTCAGGGGGCCGGGTATAATTCACCCCTCCACTTT. The whole variable domain, filled in from reference TRBV18 and TRBJ1-6, reads NAGVMQNPRHLVRRRGQEARLRCSPMKGHSHVYWYRQLPEEGLKFMVYLQKENIIDESGMPKERFSAEFPKEGPSILRIQQVVRGDSAAYFCASAIQGAGYNSPLHFGNGTRLTVT.